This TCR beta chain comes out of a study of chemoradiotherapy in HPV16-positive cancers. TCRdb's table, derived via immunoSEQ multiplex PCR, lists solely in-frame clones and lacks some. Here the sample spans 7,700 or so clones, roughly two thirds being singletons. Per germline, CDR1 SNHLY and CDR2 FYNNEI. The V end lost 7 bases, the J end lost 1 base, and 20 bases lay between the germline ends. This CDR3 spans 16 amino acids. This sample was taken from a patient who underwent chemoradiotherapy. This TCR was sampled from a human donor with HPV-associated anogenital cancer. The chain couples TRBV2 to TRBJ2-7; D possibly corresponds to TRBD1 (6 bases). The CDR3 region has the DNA TGTGCCAGCAAAACCCCCCCAGGCAGGGGATCCTACGAGCAGTACTTC. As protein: CASKTPPGRGSYEQYF.